This record looks at one T cell receptor (beta chain) sequence and its context. Its antigen remains unidentified. V shed 1 base and J shed 0 bases, with 2 bases lying between them. Germline lookup yields CDR1 SGHAT and CDR2 FQDESV (reference sequence). CDR3 size: 13 residues. The data belong to a study of OX40 agonist ivuxolimab in advanced cancers. About the study: Administration of intravenous ivuxolimab to patients occurred every 2 weeks at 0.01 to 10 mg/kg. Overall study findings and caveats: Clonal expansion was among the lowest in partial responders at 0.1-3.0 mg/kg, especially CD8+.

The study sampled blood at baseline, cycle 4 day 1, and cycle 7 day 1. The table came from immunoSEQ multiplex PCR; TCRdb's copy has only in-frame clones and leaves some out. The data show more than 50,000 clones, roughly 89% seen once. Sequencing used CD4+ or CD8+ T cells sorted from blood, obtained in a trial of the OX40 agonist ivuxolimab. The gene calls are TRBV11-1 and TRBJ2-3; no clear D. This TCR was recovered from an adult with an advanced solid tumor such as melanoma, head and neck, liver or kidney cancer. The CDR3 sequence is CASSLGSTDTQYF. The CDR3 coding sequence is TGTGCCAGCAGCTTAGGTAGCACAGATACGCAGTATTTT.